This TCR beta chain is drawn from a study of OX40 agonist ivuxolimab in advanced cancers. Trimming took 3 bases from V and 9 from J; bases not matched to a gene: 18. CDR1 is SGHRS, CDR2 YFSETQ, per germline. The CDR3 is 17 amino acids. Data came from immunoSEQ multiplex PCR; TCRdb stores just in-frame clones and leaves some out. Here the sample spans 43,000 or so clones, approximately 83% being singletons. The chain is built from TRBV5-1 and TRBJ2-7; 10 bases map to TRBD1. This sequence was found in an adult with an advanced solid tumor such as melanoma, head and neck, liver or kidney cancer. The sample consisted of CD4+ or CD8+ T cells sorted from blood, taken in a trial of the OX40 agonist ivuxolimab. The CDR3 DNA reads as TGCGCCAGCAGCTCCTCCGGGCTTGCGGGACAGGGGTCGGGGCAGTACTTC. Its protein product is CASSSSGLAGQGSGQYF.